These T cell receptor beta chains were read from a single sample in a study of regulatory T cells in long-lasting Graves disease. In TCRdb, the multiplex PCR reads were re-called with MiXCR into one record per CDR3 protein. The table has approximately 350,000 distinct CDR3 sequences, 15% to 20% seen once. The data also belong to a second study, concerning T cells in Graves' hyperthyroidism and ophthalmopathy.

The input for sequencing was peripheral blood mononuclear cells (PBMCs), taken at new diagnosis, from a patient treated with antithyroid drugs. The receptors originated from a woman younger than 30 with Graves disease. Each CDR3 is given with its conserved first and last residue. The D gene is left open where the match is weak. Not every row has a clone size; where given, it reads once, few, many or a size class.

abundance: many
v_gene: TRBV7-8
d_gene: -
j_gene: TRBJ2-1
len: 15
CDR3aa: CASTTRTAGFHEQFF
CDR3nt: TGTGCCAGCACCACCCGAACGGCGGGGTTTCATGAGCAGTTCTTC

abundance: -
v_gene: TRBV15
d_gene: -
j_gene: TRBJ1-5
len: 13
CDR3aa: CATSRNRLQPQHF
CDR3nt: TGTGCCACCAGCAGAAATCGTCTTCAGCCCCAGCATTTT

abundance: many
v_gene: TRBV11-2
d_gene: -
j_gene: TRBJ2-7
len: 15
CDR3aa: CASSLDAGPSYEQYF
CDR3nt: TGTGCCAGCAGCTTAGATGCCGGACCGTCCTACGAGCAGTACTTC

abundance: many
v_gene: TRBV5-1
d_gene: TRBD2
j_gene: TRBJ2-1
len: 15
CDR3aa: CASSLERGGDNEQFF
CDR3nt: TGCGCCAGCAGCTTGGAACGGGGGGGAGACAATGAGCAGTTCTTC

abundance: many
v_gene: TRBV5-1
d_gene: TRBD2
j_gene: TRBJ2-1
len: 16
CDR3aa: CASSLPAGSSYNEQFF
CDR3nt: TGCGCCAGCAGCTTGCCAGCGGGGAGCTCCTACAATGAGCAGTTCTTC

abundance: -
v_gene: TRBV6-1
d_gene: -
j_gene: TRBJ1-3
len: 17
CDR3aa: CASSEALRVQSGNTIYF
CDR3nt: TGTGCCAGCAGTGAAGCCCTCAGGGTGCAGTCAGGAAACACCATATATTTT

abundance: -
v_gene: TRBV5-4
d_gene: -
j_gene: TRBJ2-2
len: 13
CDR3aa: CASVASNTGELFF
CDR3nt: TGTGCCAGCGTCGCGTCGAACACCGGGGAGCTGTTTTTT

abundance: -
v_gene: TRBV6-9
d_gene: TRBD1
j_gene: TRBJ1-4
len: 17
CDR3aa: CASSYGDGTGGEGKLFF
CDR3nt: TGTGCCAGCAGTTACGGCGATGGGACAGGGGGCGAGGGAAAACTGTTTTTT

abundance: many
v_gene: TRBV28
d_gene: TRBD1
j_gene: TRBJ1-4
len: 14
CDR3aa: CASSSGQEHEKLFF
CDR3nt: TGTGCCAGCAGTTCTGGACAGGAACATGAAAAACTGTTTTTT

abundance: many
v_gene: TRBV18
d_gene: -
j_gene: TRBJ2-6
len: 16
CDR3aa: CASSPSAISGANVLTF
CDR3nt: TGTGCCAGCTCACCCTCTGCGATCTCTGGGGCCAACGTCCTGACTTTC

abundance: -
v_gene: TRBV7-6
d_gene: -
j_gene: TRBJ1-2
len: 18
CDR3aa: CASSPTWTVTRGRNGYTF
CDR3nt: TGTGCCAGCAGCCCGACCTGGACGGTAACGAGGGGCCGGAATGGCTACACCTTC

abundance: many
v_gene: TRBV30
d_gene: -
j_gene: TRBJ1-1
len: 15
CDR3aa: CAWSLKFGGNTEAFF
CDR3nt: TGTGCCTGGAGTTTAAAGTTTGGGGGGAACACTGAAGCTTTCTTT

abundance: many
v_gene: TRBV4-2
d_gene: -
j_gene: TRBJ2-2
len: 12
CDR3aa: CASSSLAGELFF
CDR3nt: TGTGCCAGCAGCTCCCTAGCCGGGGAGCTGTTTTTT

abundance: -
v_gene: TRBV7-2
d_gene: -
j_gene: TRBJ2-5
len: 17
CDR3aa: CASSFFGQLPNQETQYF
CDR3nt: TGTGCCAGCAGTTTTTTTGGTCAACTACCGAACCAAGAGACCCAGTACTTC

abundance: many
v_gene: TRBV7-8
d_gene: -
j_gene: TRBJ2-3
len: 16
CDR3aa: CASSLVDSGRSDTQYF
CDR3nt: TGTGCCAGCAGCTTAGTAGATTCGGGACGGTCAGATACGCAGTATTTT

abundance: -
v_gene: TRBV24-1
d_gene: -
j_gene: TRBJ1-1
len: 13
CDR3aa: CATSGHTNTEAFF
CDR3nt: TGTGCCACCAGTGGACACACGAACACTGAAGCTTTCTTT

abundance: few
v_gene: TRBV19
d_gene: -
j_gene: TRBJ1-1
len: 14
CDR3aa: CASSTDSAKTEAFF
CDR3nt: TGTGCCAGTAGTACCGACAGCGCGAAAACTGAAGCTTTCTTT

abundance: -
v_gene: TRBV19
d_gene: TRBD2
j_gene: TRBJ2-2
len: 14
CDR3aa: CASSGGRVTGELFF
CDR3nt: TGTGCCAGTAGTGGCGGGAGAGTCACCGGGGAGCTGTTTTTT

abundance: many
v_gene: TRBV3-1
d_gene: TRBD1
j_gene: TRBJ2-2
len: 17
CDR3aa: CASSSTPGQGNDGELFF
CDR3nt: TGTGCCAGCAGCTCGACCCCGGGACAGGGAAATGACGGGGAGCTGTTTTTT

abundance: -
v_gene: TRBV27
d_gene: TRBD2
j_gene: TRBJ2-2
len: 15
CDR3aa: CASRRAGGPPGELFF
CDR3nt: TGTGCCAGCAGGCGAGCGGGAGGGCCTCCCGGGGAGCTGTTTTTT

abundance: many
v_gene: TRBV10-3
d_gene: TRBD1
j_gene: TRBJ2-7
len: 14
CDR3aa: CAISGQGERYEQYF
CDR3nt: TGTGCCATCAGTGGACAGGGAGAGAGGTACGAGCAGTACTTC

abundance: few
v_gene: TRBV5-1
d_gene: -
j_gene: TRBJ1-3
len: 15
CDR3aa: CASGGDRFPGNTIYF
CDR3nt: TGCGCCAGTGGGGGCGATAGGTTTCCTGGAAACACCATATATTTT

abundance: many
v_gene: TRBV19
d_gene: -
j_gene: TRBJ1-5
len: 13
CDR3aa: CASNTGGFQPQHF
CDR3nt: TGTGCCAGCAACACGGGGGGCTTTCAGCCCCAGCATTTT

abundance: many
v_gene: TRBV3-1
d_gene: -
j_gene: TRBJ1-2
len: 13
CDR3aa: CASSQGAAYGYTF
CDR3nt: TGTGCCAGCAGCCAAGGGGCAGCCTATGGCTACACCTTC

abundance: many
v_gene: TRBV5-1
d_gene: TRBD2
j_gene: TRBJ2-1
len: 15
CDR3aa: CASSLGGRFYNEQFF
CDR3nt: TGCGCCAGCAGCTTGGGCGGGAGGTTCTACAATGAGCAGTTCTTC

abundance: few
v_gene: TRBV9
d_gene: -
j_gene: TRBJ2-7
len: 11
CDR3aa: CASSAGTQQYF
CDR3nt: TGTGCCAGCAGCGCCGGGACCCAGCAGTACTTC

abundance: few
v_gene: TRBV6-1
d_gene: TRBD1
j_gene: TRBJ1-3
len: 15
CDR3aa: CASRSDRGPGNTIYF
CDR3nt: TGTGCCAGCAGGTCCGACAGGGGGCCTGGAAACACCATATATTTT

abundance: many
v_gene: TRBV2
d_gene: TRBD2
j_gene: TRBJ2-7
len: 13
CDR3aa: CASNQGGLGEQYF
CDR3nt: TGTGCCAGCAACCAGGGAGGGCTGGGCGAGCAGTACTTC

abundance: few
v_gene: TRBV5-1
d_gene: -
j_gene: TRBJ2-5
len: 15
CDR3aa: CASSTDFGVQETQYF
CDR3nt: TGCGCCAGCAGCACGGACTTTGGTGTCCAAGAGACCCAGTACTTC

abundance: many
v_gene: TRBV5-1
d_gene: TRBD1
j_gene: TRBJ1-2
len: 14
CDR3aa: CASSPGQGLYGYTF
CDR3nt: TGTGCCAGCAGCCCCGGACAGGGACTCTATGGCTACACCTTC

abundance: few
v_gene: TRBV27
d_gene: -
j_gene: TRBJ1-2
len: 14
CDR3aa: CASSLNRGHYGYTF
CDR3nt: TGTGCCAGCAGTTTAAATCGGGGCCACTATGGCTACACCTTC

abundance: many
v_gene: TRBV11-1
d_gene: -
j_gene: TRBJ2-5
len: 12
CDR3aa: CASSLFGETQYF
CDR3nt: TGTGCCAGCAGCCTCTTCGGAGAGACCCAGTACTTC

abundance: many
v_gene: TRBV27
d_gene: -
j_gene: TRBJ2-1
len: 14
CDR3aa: CASSLRGSYNEQFF
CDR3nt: TGTGCCAGCAGTTTAAGGGGGAGCTACAATGAGCAGTTCTTC

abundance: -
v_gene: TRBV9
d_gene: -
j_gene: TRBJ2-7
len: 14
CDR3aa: CASSVGSSSYEQYF
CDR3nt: TGTGCCAGCAGCGTAGGGAGTAGCTCCTACGAGCAGTACTTC

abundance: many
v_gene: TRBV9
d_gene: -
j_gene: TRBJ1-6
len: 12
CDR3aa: CASSGLYSPLHF
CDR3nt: TGTGCCAGCAGCGGGTTATATTCACCCCTCCACTTT

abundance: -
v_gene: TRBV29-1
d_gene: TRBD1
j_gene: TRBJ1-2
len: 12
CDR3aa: CSVKGAYYGYTF
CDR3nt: TGCAGCGTTAAGGGGGCTTACTATGGCTACACCTTC

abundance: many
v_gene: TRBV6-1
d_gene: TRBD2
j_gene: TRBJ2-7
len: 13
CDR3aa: CASRAGTSNEQYF
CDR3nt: TGTGCCAGCAGGGCTGGGACTAGCAACGAGCAGTACTTC

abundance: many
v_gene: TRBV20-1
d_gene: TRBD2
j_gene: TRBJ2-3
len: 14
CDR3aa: CSAIAGGPTDTQYF
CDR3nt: TGCAGTGCTATAGCGGGGGGGCCGACAGATACGCAGTATTTT

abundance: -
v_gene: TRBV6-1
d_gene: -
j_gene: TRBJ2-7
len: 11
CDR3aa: CASRGRGEQYF
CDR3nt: TGTGCCAGCAGAGGCCGCGGCGAGCAGTACTTC

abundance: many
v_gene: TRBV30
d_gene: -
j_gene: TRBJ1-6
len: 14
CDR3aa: CAWSGQSYNSPLHF
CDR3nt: TGTGCCTGGAGTGGACAGAGCTATAATTCACCCCTCCACTTT

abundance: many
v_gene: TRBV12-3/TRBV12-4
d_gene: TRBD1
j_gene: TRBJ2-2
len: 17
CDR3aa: CASIADPGQGWTGELFF
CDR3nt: TGTGCCAGCATTGCGGACCCGGGACAGGGGTGGACCGGGGAGCTGTTTTTT

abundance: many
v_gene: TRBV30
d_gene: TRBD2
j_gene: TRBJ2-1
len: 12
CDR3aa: CAWSRLASEQFF
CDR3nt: TGTGCCTGGAGTAGACTAGCGTCAGAGCAGTTCTTC

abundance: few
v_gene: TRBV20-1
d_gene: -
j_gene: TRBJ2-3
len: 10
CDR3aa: CSASQDTQYF
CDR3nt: TGCAGTGCTAGCCAAGATACGCAGTATTTT

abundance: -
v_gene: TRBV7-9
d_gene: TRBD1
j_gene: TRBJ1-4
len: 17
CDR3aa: CASSLTDRGGFNEKLFF
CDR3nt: TGTGCCAGCAGCTTAACTGACAGGGGGGGATTTAATGAAAAACTGTTTTTT

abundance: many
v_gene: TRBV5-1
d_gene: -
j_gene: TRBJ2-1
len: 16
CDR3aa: CASRNIRTASGNEQFF
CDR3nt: TGCGCCAGCAGAAATATCCGGACCGCCTCAGGGAATGAGCAGTTCTTC

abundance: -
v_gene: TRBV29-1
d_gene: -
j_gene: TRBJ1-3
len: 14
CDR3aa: CSPSGGEYGNTIYF
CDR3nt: TGCAGCCCGTCGGGGGGCGAATACGGAAACACCATATATTTT

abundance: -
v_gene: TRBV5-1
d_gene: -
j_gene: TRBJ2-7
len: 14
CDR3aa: CASSLTSLRADKYF
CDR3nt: TGCGCCAGCAGCTTGACATCCCTCAGGGCGGACAAGTACTTC

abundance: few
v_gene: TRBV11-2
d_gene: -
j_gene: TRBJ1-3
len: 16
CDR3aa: CASSPDGNRSGNTIYF
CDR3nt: TGTGCCAGCAGCCCGGACGGCAATCGTTCGGGAAACACCATATATTTT

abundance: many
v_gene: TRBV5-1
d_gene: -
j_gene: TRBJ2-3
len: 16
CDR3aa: CASSLALGVGSDTQYF
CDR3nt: TGCGCCAGCAGCTTGGCGCTCGGGGTCGGGTCAGATACGCAGTATTTT

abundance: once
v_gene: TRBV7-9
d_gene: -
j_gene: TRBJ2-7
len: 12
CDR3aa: CASSLFEGEQYF
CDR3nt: TGTGCCAGCAGCTTATTTGAAGGCGAGCAGTACTTC

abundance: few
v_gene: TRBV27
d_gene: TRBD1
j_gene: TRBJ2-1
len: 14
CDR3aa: CASILGQGNDEQFF
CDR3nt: TGTGCCAGCATCCTGGGACAGGGTAACGATGAGCAGTTCTTC